This T cell receptor (beta chain) was identified during a study of technical replicates of blood from several donors. CDR1 is SGDLS and CDR2 is YYNGEE in the germline V gene. The CDR3 extends over 14 amino acids. The germline V and J ends were trimmed by 3 bases and 6 bases, with 15 bases remaining between them. Clones were read by immunoSEQ multiplex PCR, and TCRdb kept only the in-frame ones, dropping some. This sample has about 80,000 clones; about 91% occur once, and the top ten carry approximately 0.41%. This chain uses TRBV9 with TRBJ1-2, with D maybe TRBD1 (5 bases). This sequence originates from a human donor in good health. The sequencing input was T cells isolated from PBMCs. As DNA, the CDR3 is TGTGCCAGCAGCGGGCCCCAGGGAAGGAATGGCTACACCTTC. It encodes CASSGPQGRNGYTF.